The clone carrying this T cell receptor (beta chain) was seen just once. The study recruited people aged 18 to 89 years across around 24 US areas. Cohort assignment relied on participant-reported clinical history. What the recovered Cohort 3 donors had was two negative PCRs, clearance, or symptom resolution. This record comes from a study of blood T cell repertoires in COVID-19. Original processing notes: Quantification of nucleated cells was approximated via reference gene primer amplification. Profiling relied on immunoSEQ multiplex PCR, and the TCRdb table lists in-frame clones only, not all of them. D and trimming were read from the DNA, whereas the V and J calls and clone size are those reported in that table. The sample has some 430,000 clones, less than 95% seen once. The CDR3 contains 18 residues. From germline, CDR1 is SGDLS and CDR2 YYNGEE. Germline trimming cut 4 bases from V and 3 bases from J; bases unmatched to any gene: 12.

Material for sequencing was PBMCs or T cells enriched from blood (not recorded which). The chain uses TRBV9 and TRBJ2-1; TRBD2 matches 11 bases. The clonotype comes from a man aged 18 to 29 who had recovered from COVID-19. The DNA of the CDR3 is TGTGCCAGCAGCCTGCTCGGGACTAGCGGAGGGGACTACAATGAGCAGTTCTTC. Protein sequence: CASSLLGTSGGDYNEQFF.